This T cell receptor (beta chain) was identified during a study of cytomegalovirus exposure and HLA in healthy donors. Germline V CDR1 and CDR2: SGHRS, YFSETQ. The CDR3 consists of 14 residues. Trimming took off 0 bases at V and 8 bases at J, with 9 bases between the two ends. As to this clone: Its specificity is not known.

General observations from the study: Associated with cytomegalovirus, according to the listing, were around 160 TCR beta chains. It was found in a later analysis that first-cohort TCR clusters tended to co-occur in the 100 to 150 validation repertoires.

The data were produced by immunoSEQ multiplex PCR, yet TCRdb's version contains in-frame clones alone and is incomplete. The table lists roughly 250,000 clones, 87% of them singletons. Sequenced sample: PBMCs. The chain joins TRBV5-1 to TRBJ1-6; weak D call: TRBD1 (6 bases). The clonotype originates from a man in his late teens or twenties in good health and CMV-seronegative. The CDR3 sequence is CASSLDRVDSPLHF. The CDR3 DNA sequence: TGCGCCAGCAGCTTGGACAGGGTAGATTCACCCCTCCACTTT.